These T cell receptor beta chains were read from a single sample in a study of T cell responses to AZD1222 COVID-19 vaccine. TCRdb keeps only in-frame clones here, not all; method: immunoSEQ multiplex PCR. This table holds about 140,000 clones, around 90% found once. The source was peripheral blood, collected on day 0 of AZD1222 vaccination. The receptors shown here come from an adult in good health. CDR3s include the opening cysteine and the closing phenylalanine or tryptophan. Fields, in order: J gene, V gene, CDR3 protein.

J: TRBJ1-3; V: TRBV5-6; CDR3: CASSLGYSGNTIYF
J: TRBJ2-2; V: TRBV6-5; CDR3: CASSYSSPANTGELFF
J: TRBJ2-5; V: TRBV29-1; CDR3: CSVGLAGETQYF
J: TRBJ2-7; V: TRBV2; CDR3: CASSGGASGSYEQYF
J: TRBJ2-1; V: TRBV29-1; CDR3: CSVFLNNEQFF
J: TRBJ1-1; V: TRBV9; CDR3: CASSPSSGDREAFF
J: TRBJ1-5; V: TRBV7-8; CDR3: CASSLAGTGSIQPQHF
J: TRBJ1-2; V: TRBV3-1/TRBV3-2; CDR3: CASSQDSYYGYTF
J: TRBJ2-7; V: TRBV25-1; CDR3: CASSGLMYEQYF
J: TRBJ1-3; V: TRBV5-6; CDR3: CASSLGFTIYF
J: TRBJ1-2; V: TRBV29-1; CDR3: CSALGWDYGYTF
J: TRBJ1-4; V: TRBV19; CDR3: CASSIGTTNEKLFF
J: TRBJ1-3; V: TRBV11-2; CDR3: CASSLDGVYRNTIYF
J: TRBJ1-5; V: TRBV2; CDR3: CASRKRGLSNSNQPQHF
J: TRBJ1-2; V: TRBV6-5; CDR3: CASSYGPARGRGGYTF
J: TRBJ1-2; V: TRBV28; CDR3: CASGQGNYGYTF
J: TRBJ1-2; V: TRBV27; CDR3: CASSLSQGEGYGYTF
J: TRBJ1-1; V: TRBV7-8; CDR3: CASSLVQGNTEAFF
J: TRBJ1-2; V: TRBV23-1; CDR3: CASGVGRGKPYGYTF
J: TRBJ1-1; V: TRBV6-6; CDR3: CASSTTFKLNTEAFF
J: TRBJ1-1; V: TRBV18; CDR3: CASSPRSGEAFF
J: TRBJ2-7; V: TRBV19; CDR3: CASNSGREDYEQYF
J: TRBJ1-1; V: TRBV7-3; CDR3: CASSRGTGTEAFF
J: TRBJ2-1; V: TRBV2; CDR3: CASSSETSALSLEQFF
J: TRBJ1-1; V: TRBV6-6; CDR3: CASSTTDRLNTEAFF
J: TRBJ2-7; V: TRBV5-6; CDR3: CASSFFGSQDPYEQYF
J: TRBJ2-1; V: TRBV6-2/TRBV6-3; CDR3: CASSYGAGAYNEQFF
J: TRBJ1-1; V: TRBV6-5; CDR3: CASSSIAVGNTEAFF
J: TRBJ2-3; V: TRBV7-6; CDR3: CASSLAELTDTQYF
J: TRBJ1-1; V: TRBV3-1/TRBV3-2; CDR3: CASSQRGGAEAFF
J: TRBJ2-1; V: TRBV6-5; CDR3: CASRKGHYNEQFF
J: TRBJ2-7; V: TRBV15; CDR3: CATSPVGRYYEQYF
J: TRBJ2-7; V: TRBV6-5; CDR3: CASSYSETIYEQYF
J: TRBJ2-7; V: TRBV30; CDR3: CAWFSGTHGDEQYF
J: TRBJ1-1; V: TRBV29-1; CDR3: CSGYIRPEAFF
J: TRBJ2-5; V: TRBV9; CDR3: CASSAHISETQYF
J: TRBJ1-5; V: TRBV19; CDR3: CASSLQRGINSNQPQHF
J: TRBJ1-5; V: TRBV15; CDR3: CATSRAGTDNQPQHF
J: TRBJ1-2; V: TRBV7-9; CDR3: CASSSQVGRVQGYTF
J: TRBJ1-3; V: TRBV21-1; CDR3: CASTTVGRGWSGNTIYF
J: TRBJ1-1; V: TRBV2; CDR3: CASMVQGGTEAFF
J: TRBJ1-5; V: TRBV11-1; CDR3: CASSLTGGSNQPQHF
J: TRBJ2-7; V: TRBV12-3/TRBV12-4; CDR3: CASSSKNYEQYF
J: TRBJ1-4; V: TRBV5-4; CDR3: CASSVRTGMREKLFF
J: TRBJ2-1; V: TRBV6-1; CDR3: CASSDYGRMGPTLRQFF
J: TRBJ1-5; V: TRBV6-5; CDR3: CASESGTGAQPQHF
J: TRBJ2-3; V: TRBV18; CDR3: CASSRDHTDTQYF
J: TRBJ1-1; V: TRBV19; CDR3: CASSPQGSNTEAFF
J: TRBJ2-5; V: TRBV2; CDR3: CASRRDRGRSETQYF
J: TRBJ1-3; V: TRBV27; CDR3: CASSQTPGNTIYF
J: TRBJ1-2; V: TRBV6-5; CDR3: CASSLVRSNYGYTF
J: TRBJ1-2; V: TRBV3-1/TRBV3-2; CDR3: CASSRAGPMGYTF
J: TRBJ1-1; V: TRBV10-3; CDR3: CAISESTSISEAFF